One and the same sample provided the 8 T cell receptor beta chains below, sequenced in a study of T-cell memory formation after mild COVID-19. TCRdb reprocessed the 5' RACE reads via MiXCR and lists one record per CDR3 protein. The sample includes approximately 150,000 distinct CDR3 sequences, more than 14% seen only once; the top ten take about 14%. Sequenced: PBMCs or a T cell subset sorted from them (not recorded which). These receptors all come from an adult woman who had mild COVID-19 (a few samples of this study predate the infection). Cell type and time point are not known.

This clonotype came up a few times. This chain links TRBV19 with TRBJ1-2; D is unresolved. The CDR3 sequence is 11 residues long. Germline V lookup: CDR1 LNHDA, CDR2 SQIVND (reference sequence). V was shortened by 5 bases and J by 3 bases, with 4 bases between the two germline ends. The CDR3 DNA reads TGTGCCAGTAGTTCCGACTATGGCTACACCTTC. Its translation: CASSSDYGYTF.

This clonotype was seen at least ten times. The chain combines TRBV24-1 with TRBJ2-1, with 7 nucleotides matching TRBD1. With V trimmed by 9 bases and J by 4 bases, 5 bases remained unmatched. Germline-derived CDR1 and CDR2 are KGHDR and SFDVKD. The CDR3 consists of 13 residues. CDR3 amino acids: CATGETGYNEQFF. The CDR3 nucleotides are TGTGCCACCGGGGAGACAGGGTACAATGAGCAGTTCTTC.

This clonotype has more than one count but fewer than ten. The chain has TRBV5-1 and TRBJ2-7; D possibly corresponds to TRBD1 (6 bases). Trimming pared 4 bases from V and 4 bases from J, leaving 15 bases between. The CDR3 has 14 amino acids. Germline V gene data show CDR1 as SGHRS and CDR2 as YFSETQ. The CDR3 is CASSPQGPPYEQYF. The CDR3 bases are TGCGCCAGCAGCCCACAGGGTCCTCCATACGAGCAGTACTTC.

This clonotype was seen a few times. This sequence joins TRBV9 and TRBJ2-7; D remains unclear. The germline V gene has CDR1 SGDLS and CDR2 YYNGEE. This CDR3 has 15 residues. Trimming removed 0 bases at V and 2 bases at J, with 12 bases between. The CDR3 DNA follows: TGTGCCAGCAGCGTAGTGGTAGCAATCCCCTACGAGCAGTACTTC. Translating it yields CASSVVVAIPYEQYF.

This clonotype was counted between two and nine times. J is TRBJ2-6 and V is TRBV5-1; D call uncertain. Deletions cut 2 bases from V and 4 bases from J, with 10 bases between. Germline values: CDR1 SGHRS, CDR2 YFSETQ. The CDR3 is 15 amino acids. CDR3: CASSFWGSGANVLTF. CDR3 DNA sequence: TGCGCCAGCAGCTTCTGGGGATCAGGGGCCAACGTCCTGACTTTC.

There are a few counts of this clonotype. The chain employs TRBV7-3 and TRBJ2-2, with D possibly being TRBD1 or TRBD2 (5 bases each). V was trimmed by 4 bases and J by 4 bases, leaving 16 bases between them. The CDR3 contains 16 residues. Germline V CDR1 and CDR2: SGHTA, FQGTGA. CDR3 in DNA: TGTGCCAGCAGCTCAGCTCCGCCCGGGGCCACCGGGGAGCTGTTTTTT. Its translation is CASSSAPPGATGELFF. The entire variable domain, with the rest obtained from reference TRBV7-3 and TRBJ2-2, is as follows: GAGVSQTPSNKVTEKGKYVELRCDPISGHTALYWYRQSLGQGPEFLIYFQGTGAADDSGLPNDRFFAVRPEGSVSTLKIQRTERGDSAVYLCASSSAPPGATGELFFGEGSRLTVL.

The chain carries TRBV7-8 and TRBJ2-1; D could derive from TRBD1 or TRBD2 (5 bases each). This CDR3 contains 16 residues. V was cut by 3 bases and J by 9 bases, with 21 bases left in between. Germline V lookup: CDR1 SGHVS, CDR2 FQNEAQ. The CDR3, as DNA: TGTGCCAGCAGCTTCTTTGTAGGCAGTTGGGGGACTGAGCAGTTCTTC. Translating it yields CASSFFVGSWGTEQFF.

This clonotype was counted only a few times. This rearrangement joins TRBV12-3 or TRBV12-4 to TRBJ1-2; D ambiguous. The CDR3 loop spans 13 amino acids. V lost 5 bases and J lost 4, with 11 bases in between. The CDR3 DNA follows: TGTGCCAGCAGTCCCGATCGGACCTATGGCTACACCTTC. Amino acid sequence: CASSPDRTYGYTF.